The rows below give T cell receptor beta chains drawn from one sample of a study of OX40 agonist ivuxolimab in advanced cancers. Generated by immunoSEQ multiplex PCR, the TCRdb table keeps only in-frame clones and is missing some. The sample has fewer than 85,000 clones; more than 90% are singletons. The sample consisted of CD4+ or CD8+ T cells sorted from blood, taken in a trial of the OX40 agonist ivuxolimab. The source is an adult with an advanced solid tumor such as melanoma, head and neck, liver or kidney cancer. Both conserved end residues are part of each CDR3. D genes are given only for firm matches. Where a row states a size, it is once, few, many or the class of an expanded clone; other rows omit it.

J gene,D gene,CDR3 length,V gene,clone size,CDR3 protein,CDR3 DNA
TRBJ1-5,-,14,TRBV2,many,CASNPTPGDQPQHF,TGTGCCAGCAACCCGACACCCGGCGATCAGCCCCAGCATTTT
TRBJ1-4,-,14,TRBV18,-,CASSPRTADEKLFF,TGTGCCAGCTCACCAAGGACAGCGGACGAAAAACTGTTTTTT
TRBJ1-2,TRBD1,16,TRBV19,-,CASKKTGGTDLYGYTF,TGTGCCAGTAAGAAGACAGGGGGAACTGACCTCTATGGCTACACCTTC
TRBJ2-3,TRBD2,18,TRBV5-1,-,CASSSDGGLAGVKDTQYF,TGCGCCAGCAGCTCGGATGGGGGACTAGCGGGAGTCAAAGATACGCAGTATTTT
TRBJ1-1,-,14,TRBV7-9,once,CASSYAGGNTEAFF,TGTGCCAGCAGTTACGCAGGAGGGAACACTGAAGCTTTCTTT
TRBJ1-2,-,12,TRBV7-2,-,CASSLGAYGYTF,TGTGCCAGCAGCTTAGGCGCTTATGGCTACACCTTC
TRBJ1-1,-,14,TRBV27,-,CASSPNFMNTEAFF,TGTGCCAGCAGTCCTAATTTTATGAACACTGAAGCTTTCTTT
TRBJ2-7,-,14,TRBV5-4,-,CASSNPGRPGEQYF,TGTGCCAGCAGCAACCCCGGACGGCCTGGAGAGCAGTACTTC
TRBJ2-2,-,16,TRBV5-5,-,CASSLESQANTGELFF,TGTGCCAGCAGCTTGGAAAGCCAGGCGAACACCGGGGAGCTGTTTTTT
TRBJ2-3,-,14,TRBV11-1,-,CASSLKGKGDTQYF,TGTGCCAGCAGCTTAAAGGGGAAGGGGGATACGCAGTATTTT
TRBJ2-1,-,15,TRBV19,-,CASSKPGTPRDEQFF,TGTGCCAGTAGTAAGCCCGGGACTCCTCGGGATGAGCAGTTCTTC
TRBJ1-3,-,13,TRBV7-8,-,CASSLGGGNTIYF,TGTGCCAGCAGCTTAGGGGGGGGAAACACCATATATTTT
TRBJ2-7,-,13,TRBV11-2,-,CASSLGQTYEQYF,TGTGCCAGCAGCCTCGGACAGACCTACGAGCAGTACTTC
TRBJ1-1,-,14,TRBV7-2,-,CASSLYGELSEAFF,TGTGCCAGCAGTTTATATGGCGAGCTATCTGAAGCTTTCTTT
TRBJ2-7,TRBD1,12,TRBV2,few,CASMEQGGEQYF,TGTGCCAGCATGGAACAGGGGGGCGAGCAGTACTTC
TRBJ2-1,-,15,TRBV18,-,CASSPRQTSDNEQFF,TGTGCCAGCTCACCACGTCAGACCTCCGACAATGAGCAGTTCTTC
TRBJ1-1,TRBD1,15,TRBV29-1,-,CSVGQGTSWGTEAFF,TGCAGCGTTGGACAGGGGACGTCTTGGGGCACTGAAGCTTTCTTT
TRBJ2-2,-,14,TRBV11-2,-,CASSISRVPGELFF,TGTGCCAGCAGCATCAGCAGGGTCCCCGGGGAGCTGTTTTTT
TRBJ1-1,-,14,TRBV7-2,-,CASSLGGSNTEAFF,TGTGCCAGCAGCTTAGGGGGGTCCAACACTGAAGCTTTCTTT
TRBJ2-5,TRBD2,18,TRBV7-9,-,CASSLRTSGRYIQETQYF,TGTGCCAGCAGCTTGAGGACTAGCGGGAGGTACATCCAAGAGACCCAGTACTTC
TRBJ2-5,-,14,TRBV11-2,-,CASSRGRDQETQYF,TGTGCCAGCAGTAGAGGACGGGACCAAGAGACCCAGTACTTC
TRBJ2-3,-,16,TRBV18,-,CASSPLDRLRTDTQYF,TGTGCCAGCTCACCCCTGGACAGACTCCGCACAGATACGCAGTATTTT
TRBJ2-7,TRBD1,16,TRBV5-1,-,CASSLGGGALTYEQYF,TGCGCCAGCAGCTTGGGAGGGGGCGCGTTGACCTACGAGCAGTACTTC
TRBJ1-3,TRBD1,15,TRBV30,few,CAWSEGQGYGNTIYF,TGTGCCTGGAGTGAAGGACAGGGGTACGGAAACACCATATATTTT
TRBJ1-4,-,15,TRBV6-1,-,CASSEPGRVEAGVFF,TGTGCCAGCAGTGAACCCGGCAGGGTGGAGGCCGGCGTGTTTTTT
TRBJ2-1,-,13,TRBV18,-,CASPPPGYNEQFF,TGTGCCAGCCCACCGCCTGGCTACAATGAGCAGTTCTTC
TRBJ1-5,TRBD1,13,TRBV28,-,CASRLGQLQPQHF,TGTGCCAGCAGATTGGGACAGCTTCAGCCCCAGCATTTT
TRBJ2-2,TRBD1,15,TRBV9,-,CASSPGQGNTGELFF,TGTGCCAGCAGCCCCGGACAGGGAAACACCGGGGAGCTGTTTTTT
TRBJ1-1,TRBD1,18,TRBV4-3,-,CASSQVINPQGADTEAFF,TGCGCCAGCAGCCAAGTGATAAACCCACAGGGGGCCGACACTGAAGCTTTCTTT
TRBJ2-7,-,14,TRBV5-8,-,CASSLVGSAGEQYF,TGTGCCAGCAGCTTGGTTGGGAGCGCAGGTGAGCAGTACTTC
TRBJ2-7,-,13,TRBV10-3,-,CATSRTQTYEQYF,TGTGCCACCTCAAGGACCCAGACCTACGAGCAGTACTTC
TRBJ2-3,TRBD1,15,TRBV10-3,-,CAISQTGFGTDTQYF,TGTGCCATCAGCCAGACAGGGTTTGGTACAGATACGCAGTATTTT
TRBJ1-5,-,15,TRBV6-6,once,CASSYEGGNNQPQHF,TGTGCCAGCAGTTACGAGGGGGGCAACAATCAGCCCCAGCATTTT
TRBJ2-7,TRBD1,15,TRBV12-5,-,CASGQGQGRTYEQYF,TGTGCTAGTGGTCAAGGACAGGGGAGGACCTACGAGCAGTACTTC
TRBJ1-2,TRBD1,15,TRBV4-1,-,CASRQTGAIRYGYTF,TGCGCCAGCAGACAGACAGGGGCCATTAGGTATGGCTACACCTTC
TRBJ2-7,-,16,TRBV6-1,-,CASSEAFLRERYEQYF,TGTGCCAGCAGTGAAGCGTTTTTGAGGGAGCGCTACGAGCAGTACTTC
TRBJ1-1,-,17,TRBV2,-,CASSVDGRGDGNTEAFF,TGTGCCAGCAGTGTGGATGGGAGAGGAGACGGGAACACTGAAGCTTTCTTT
TRBJ2-1,TRBD1,15,TRBV7-6,-,CASSLAGTGEYEQFF,TGTGCCAGCAGCCTCGCCGGGACAGGGGAATATGAGCAGTTCTTC
TRBJ1-5,-,15,TRBV19,-,CASSISAGWYQPQHF,TGTGCCAGTAGTATATCGGCAGGGTGGTACCAGCCCCAGCATTTT
TRBJ2-1,-,13,TRBV28,once,CASSPGLPPEQFF,TGTGCCAGCAGTCCTGGACTCCCACCTGAGCAGTTCTTC
TRBJ2-4,TRBD1,16,TRBV28,-,CASSFSRGSPKNIQYF,TGTGCCAGCAGTTTCAGCAGGGGGTCTCCCAAAAACATTCAGTACTTC
TRBJ2-5,TRBD2,16,TRBV11-3,once,CASRGGAGGPEETQYF,TGTGCCAGCAGGGGCGGGGCGGGAGGGCCGGAAGAGACCCAGTACTTC
TRBJ2-5,-,13,TRBV9,-,CASSEDPVETQYF,TGTGCCAGCAGCGAGGACCCGGTGGAGACCCAGTACTTC
TRBJ2-2,TRBD2,17,TRBV4-2,-,CASSPTPGLAGTGELFF,TGTGCCAGCAGCCCTACCCCGGGACTAGCGGGCACCGGGGAGCTGTTTTTT
TRBJ2-7,-,12,TRBV6-1,-,CASSVTTYEQYF,TGTGCCAGCAGCGTAACGACCTACGAGCAGTACTTC
TRBJ2-1,-,15,TRBV7-6,-,CASSLVAGLYNEQFF,TGTGCCAGCAGCTTAGTCGCGGGCCTATACAATGAGCAGTTCTTC
TRBJ1-3,-,16,TRBV7-9,-,CASSLAAFPGGNTIYF,TGTGCCAGCAGCTTAGCGGCGTTTCCCGGTGGAAACACCATATATTTT
TRBJ2-1,TRBD2,18,TRBV9,-,CASSAPSIAGGSYNEQFF,TGTGCCAGCAGCGCACCCTCGATAGCGGGAGGCTCCTACAATGAGCAGTTCTTC
TRBJ2-1,-,15,TRBV7-9,-,CASSLAGTGIDEQFF,TGTGCCAGCAGCTTAGCCGGGACGGGCATCGATGAGCAGTTCTTC
TRBJ1-6,-,16,TRBV19,-,CASSEGTNSGNSPLHF,TGTGCCAGTAGTGAGGGGACGAACTCAGGCAATTCACCCCTCCACTTT
TRBJ2-2,TRBD2,16,TRBV18,-,CASSRRLAGFTGELFF,TGTGCCAGCTCACGGCGACTAGCGGGATTTACCGGGGAGCTGTTTTTT
TRBJ2-1,TRBD1,15,TRBV7-9,-,CASSFGQGSNSEQFF,TGTGCCAGCAGCTTCGGACAGGGTAGTAATAGTGAGCAGTTCTTC
TRBJ2-1,-,15,TRBV19,-,CASSMRGGDYNEQFF,TGTGCCAGTAGTATGCGGGGCGGGGACTACAATGAGCAGTTCTTC